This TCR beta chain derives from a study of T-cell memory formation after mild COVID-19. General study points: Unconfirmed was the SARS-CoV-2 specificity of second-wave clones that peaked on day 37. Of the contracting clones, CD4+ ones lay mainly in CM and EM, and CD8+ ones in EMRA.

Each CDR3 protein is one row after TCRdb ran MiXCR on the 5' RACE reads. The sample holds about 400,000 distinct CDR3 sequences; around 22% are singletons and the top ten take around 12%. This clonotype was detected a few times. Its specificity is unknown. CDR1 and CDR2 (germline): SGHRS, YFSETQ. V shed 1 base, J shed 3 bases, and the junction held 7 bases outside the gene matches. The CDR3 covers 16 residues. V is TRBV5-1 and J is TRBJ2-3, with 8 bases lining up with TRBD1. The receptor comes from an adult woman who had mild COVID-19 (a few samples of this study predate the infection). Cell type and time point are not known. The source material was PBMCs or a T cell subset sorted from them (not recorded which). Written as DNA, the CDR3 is TGCGCCAGCAGCTTGTCCCCAGACAGGGGTACAGATACGCAGTATTTT. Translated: CASSLSPDRGTDTQYF.